This T cell receptor (beta chain) was observed in a study of follicular helper T cells after annual influenza vaccination. About the research overall: Across the 2013-2014, 2014-2015 and 2015-2016 vaccination seasons, some subjects were resampled. The study's findings and limits: Plasmablast frequency change correlated with clonality change in ICOS+CD38+ cTfh.

The V gene's germline CDR1 is SGHNT and CDR2 YYREEE (reference sequence). V dropped 2 bases and J dropped 1 base, with 13 bases sitting between them. There are 16 residues in the CDR3. Time point here: 2014-2015 season, pre-vaccination. Non-naive CD4+CXCR5+PD-1+ cTfh were sorted into ICOS+CD38+ and ICOS-CD38- fractions. Notes on this clone: Its cognate antigen is unknown.

Assay: immunoSEQ multiplex PCR; the TCRdb copy retains only in-frame clones and omits some. The table has around 25,000 clones, 70% to 90% seen once. This rearrangement joins TRBV5-4 to TRBJ2-1; a weak D match, TRBD2 (5 bases). The starting material was CXCR5+ CD38- circulating T follicular helper cells from blood, obtained on the day of influenza vaccination. Specified subset: circulating Tfh, non-naive CD4+CXCR5+PD-1+ (ICOS+CD38+ or ICOS-CD38-). This clonotype originated in an adult who received the influenza vaccine. The CDR3 sequence: CASSLDGVNSYNEQFF. CDR3 nucleotides: TGTGCCAGCAGCTTAGACGGGGTGAATTCCTACAATGAGCAGTTCTTC.